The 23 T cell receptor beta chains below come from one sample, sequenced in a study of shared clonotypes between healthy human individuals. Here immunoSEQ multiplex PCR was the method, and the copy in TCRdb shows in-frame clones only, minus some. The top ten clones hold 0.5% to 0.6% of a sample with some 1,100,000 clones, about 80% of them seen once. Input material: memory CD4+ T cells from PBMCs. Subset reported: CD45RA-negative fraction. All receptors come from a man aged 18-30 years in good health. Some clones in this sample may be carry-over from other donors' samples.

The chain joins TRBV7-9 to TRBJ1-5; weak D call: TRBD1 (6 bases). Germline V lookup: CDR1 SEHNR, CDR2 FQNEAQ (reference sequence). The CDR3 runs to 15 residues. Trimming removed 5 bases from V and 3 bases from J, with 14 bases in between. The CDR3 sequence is CASSPEGGSNQPQHF. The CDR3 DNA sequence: TGTGCCAGCAGCCCCGAGGGGGGTTCCAATCAGCCCCAGCATTTT.

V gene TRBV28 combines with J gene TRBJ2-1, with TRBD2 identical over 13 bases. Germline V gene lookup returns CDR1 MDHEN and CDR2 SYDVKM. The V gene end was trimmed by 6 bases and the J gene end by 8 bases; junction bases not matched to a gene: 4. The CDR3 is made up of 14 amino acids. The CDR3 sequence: CASRLAGGPYEQFF. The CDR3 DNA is TGTGCCAGCAGACTAGCGGGAGGGCCCTATGAGCAGTTCTTC. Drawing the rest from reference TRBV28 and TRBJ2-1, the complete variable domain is DVKVTQSSRYLVKRTGEKVFLECVQDMDHENMFWYRQDPGLGLRLIYFSYDVKMKEKGDIPEGYSVSREKKERFSLILESASTNQTSMYLCASRLAGGPYEQFFGPGTRLTVL.

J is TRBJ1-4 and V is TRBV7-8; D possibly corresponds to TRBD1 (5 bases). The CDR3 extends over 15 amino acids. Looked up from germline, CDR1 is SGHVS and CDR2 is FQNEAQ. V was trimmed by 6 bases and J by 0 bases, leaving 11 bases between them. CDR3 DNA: TGTGCCAGCAGTCCCACACAGGCAACTAATGAAAAACTGTTTTTT. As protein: CASSPTQATNEKLFF.

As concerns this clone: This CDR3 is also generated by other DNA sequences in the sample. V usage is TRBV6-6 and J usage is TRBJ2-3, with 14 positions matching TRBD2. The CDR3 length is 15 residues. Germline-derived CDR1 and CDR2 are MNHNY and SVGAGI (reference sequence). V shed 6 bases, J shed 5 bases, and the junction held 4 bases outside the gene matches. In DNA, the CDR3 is TGTGCCAGCAGCCGACTAGCGGGGGGGGGAGATACGCAGTATTTT. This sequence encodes CASSRLAGGGDTQYF.

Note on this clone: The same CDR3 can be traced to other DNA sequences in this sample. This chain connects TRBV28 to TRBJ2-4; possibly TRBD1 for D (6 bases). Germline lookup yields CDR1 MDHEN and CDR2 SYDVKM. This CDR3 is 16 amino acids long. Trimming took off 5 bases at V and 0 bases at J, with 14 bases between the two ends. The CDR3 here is CASSLYRALAKNIQYF. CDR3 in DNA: TGTGCCAGCAGTCTTTACAGGGCCCTAGCCAAAAACATTCAGTACTTC.

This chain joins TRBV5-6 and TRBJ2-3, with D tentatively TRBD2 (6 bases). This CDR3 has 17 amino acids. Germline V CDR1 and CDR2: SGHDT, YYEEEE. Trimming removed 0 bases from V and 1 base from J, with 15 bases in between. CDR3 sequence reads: CASSLVGSSVRTDTQYF. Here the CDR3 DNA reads TGTGCCAGCAGCTTGGTTGGGTCTAGCGTGCGCACAGATACGCAGTATTTT.

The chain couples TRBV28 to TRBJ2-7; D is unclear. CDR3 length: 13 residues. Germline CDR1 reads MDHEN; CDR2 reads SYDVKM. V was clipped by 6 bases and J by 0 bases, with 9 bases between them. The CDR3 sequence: CASSLYSSYEQYF. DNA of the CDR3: TGTGCCAGCAGCCTATACAGCTCCTACGAGCAGTACTTC.

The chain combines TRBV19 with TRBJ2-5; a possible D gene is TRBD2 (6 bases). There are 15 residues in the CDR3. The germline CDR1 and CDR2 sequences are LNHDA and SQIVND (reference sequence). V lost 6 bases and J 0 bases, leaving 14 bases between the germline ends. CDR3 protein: CASSSGLLYQETQYF. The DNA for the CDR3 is TGTGCCAGTAGCTCGGGACTTTTGTACCAAGAGACCCAGTACTTC.

The CDR3 region is CASSLGTNSGNEQFF. In DNA, the CDR3 is TGCGCCAGCAGCTTGGGGACGAACTCCGGCAATGAGCAGTTCTTC. The chain couples TRBV5-1 to TRBJ2-1, with D unclear. V was clipped by 0 bases and J by 6 bases, with 13 bases between them. CDR1 is SGHRS, CDR2 YFSETQ, per germline. The CDR3 totals 15 residues.

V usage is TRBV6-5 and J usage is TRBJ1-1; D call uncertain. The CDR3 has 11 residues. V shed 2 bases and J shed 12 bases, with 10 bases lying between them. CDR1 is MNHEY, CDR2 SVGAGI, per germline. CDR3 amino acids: CASSYMGGTFF. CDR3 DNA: TGTGCCAGCAGTTACATGGGAGGGACTTTCTTT.

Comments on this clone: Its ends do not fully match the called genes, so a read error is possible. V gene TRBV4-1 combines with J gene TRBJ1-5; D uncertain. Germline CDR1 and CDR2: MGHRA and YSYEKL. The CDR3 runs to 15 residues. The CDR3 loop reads CASSLEGGYNRPQHF. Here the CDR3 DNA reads TGCGCCAGCAGCCTCGAAGGAGGATACAATCGGCCCCAGCATTTT.

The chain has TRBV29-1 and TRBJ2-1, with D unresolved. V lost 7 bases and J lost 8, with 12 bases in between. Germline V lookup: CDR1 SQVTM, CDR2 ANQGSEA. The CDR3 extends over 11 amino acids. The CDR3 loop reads CSGSETDEQFF. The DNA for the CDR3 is TGCAGCGGCTCCGAGACGGATGAGCAGTTCTTC.

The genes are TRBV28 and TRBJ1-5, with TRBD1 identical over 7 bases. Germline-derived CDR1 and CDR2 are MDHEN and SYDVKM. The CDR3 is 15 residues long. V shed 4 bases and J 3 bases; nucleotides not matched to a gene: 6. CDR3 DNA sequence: TGTGCCAGCAGTTCTCAGACAGGGCCCAATCAGCCCCAGCATTTT. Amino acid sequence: CASSSQTGPNQPQHF. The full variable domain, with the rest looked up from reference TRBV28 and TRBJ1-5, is DVKVTQSSRYLVKRTGEKVFLECVQDMDHENMFWYRQDPGLGLRLIYFSYDVKMKEKGDIPEGYSVSREKKERFSLILESASTNQTSMYLCASSSQTGPNQPQHFGDGTRLSIL.

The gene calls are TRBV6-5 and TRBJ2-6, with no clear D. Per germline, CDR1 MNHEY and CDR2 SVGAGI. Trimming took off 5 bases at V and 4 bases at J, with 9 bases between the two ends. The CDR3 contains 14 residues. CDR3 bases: TGTGCCAGCAGTCGCACACAAGGGGCCAACGTCCTGACTTTC. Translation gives CASSRTQGANVLTF.

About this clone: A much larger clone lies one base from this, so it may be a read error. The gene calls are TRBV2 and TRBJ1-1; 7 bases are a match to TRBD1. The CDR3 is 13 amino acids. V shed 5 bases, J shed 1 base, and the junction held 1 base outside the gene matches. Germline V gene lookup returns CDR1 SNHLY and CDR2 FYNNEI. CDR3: CASSWDRNTEAFF. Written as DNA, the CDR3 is TGTGCCAGCAGTTGGGACAGGAACACTGAAGCTTTCTTT. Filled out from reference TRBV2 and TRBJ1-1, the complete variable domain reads EPEVTQTPSHQVTQMGQEVILRCVPISNHLYFYWYRQILGQKVEFLVSFYNNEISEKSEIFDDQFSVERPDGSNFTLKIRSTKLEDSAMYFCASSWDRNTEAFFGQGTRLTVV.

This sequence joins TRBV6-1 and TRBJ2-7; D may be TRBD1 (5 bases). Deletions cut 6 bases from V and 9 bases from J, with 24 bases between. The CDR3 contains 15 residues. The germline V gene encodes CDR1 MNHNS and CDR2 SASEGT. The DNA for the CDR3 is TGTGCCAGCAGGGGATATCCGGAAGGGGTAGTAGGGCAGTACTTC. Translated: CASRGYPEGVVGQYF.

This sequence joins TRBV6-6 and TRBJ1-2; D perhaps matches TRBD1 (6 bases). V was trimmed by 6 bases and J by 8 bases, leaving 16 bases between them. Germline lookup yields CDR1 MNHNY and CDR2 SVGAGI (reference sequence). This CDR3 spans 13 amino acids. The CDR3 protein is CASSKNRVGGYTF. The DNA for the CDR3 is TGTGCCAGCAGCAAGAACAGGGTAGGCGGCTACACCTTC.

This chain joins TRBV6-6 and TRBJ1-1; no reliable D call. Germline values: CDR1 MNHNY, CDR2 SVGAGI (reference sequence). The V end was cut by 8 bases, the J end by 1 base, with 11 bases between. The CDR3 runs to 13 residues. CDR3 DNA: TGTGCCAGCTGCGACCCACCGAACACTGAAGCTTTCTTT. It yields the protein CASCDPPNTEAFF.

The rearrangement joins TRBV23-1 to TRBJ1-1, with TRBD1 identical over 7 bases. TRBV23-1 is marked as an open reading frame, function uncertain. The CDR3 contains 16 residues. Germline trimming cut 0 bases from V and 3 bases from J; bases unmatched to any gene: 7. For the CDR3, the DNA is TGCGCCAGCAGTCAATCGGAGAGGGGGCGGGACACTGAAGCTTTCTTT. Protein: CASSQSERGRDTEAFF.

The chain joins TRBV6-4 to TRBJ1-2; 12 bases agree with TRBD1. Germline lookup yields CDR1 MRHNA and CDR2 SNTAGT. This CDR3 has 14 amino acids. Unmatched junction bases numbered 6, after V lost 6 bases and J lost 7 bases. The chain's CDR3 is CASRPGTGGLGYTF. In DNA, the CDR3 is TGTGCCAGCAGACCCGGGACAGGGGGCCTTGGCTACACCTTC.

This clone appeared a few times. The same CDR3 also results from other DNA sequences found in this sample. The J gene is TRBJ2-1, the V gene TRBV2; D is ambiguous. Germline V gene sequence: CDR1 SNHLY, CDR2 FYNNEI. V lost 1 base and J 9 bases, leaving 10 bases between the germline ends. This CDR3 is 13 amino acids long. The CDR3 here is CASSEGGAIEQFF. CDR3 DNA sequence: TGTGCCAGCAGTGAAGGAGGAGCGATTGAGCAGTTCTTC.

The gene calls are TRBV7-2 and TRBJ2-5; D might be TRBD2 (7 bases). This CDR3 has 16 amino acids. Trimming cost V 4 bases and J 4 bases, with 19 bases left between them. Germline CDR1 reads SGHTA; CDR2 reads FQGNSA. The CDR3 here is CASSSRQGGGRETQYF. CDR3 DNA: TGTGCCAGCAGCTCTCGTCAGGGAGGGGGGAGAGAGACCCAGTACTTC.

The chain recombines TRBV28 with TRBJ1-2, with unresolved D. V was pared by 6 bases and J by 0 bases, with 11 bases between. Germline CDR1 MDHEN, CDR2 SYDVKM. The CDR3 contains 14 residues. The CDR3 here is CASRTPVANYGYTF. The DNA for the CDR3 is TGTGCCAGCAGGACCCCAGTCGCTAACTATGGCTACACCTTC.